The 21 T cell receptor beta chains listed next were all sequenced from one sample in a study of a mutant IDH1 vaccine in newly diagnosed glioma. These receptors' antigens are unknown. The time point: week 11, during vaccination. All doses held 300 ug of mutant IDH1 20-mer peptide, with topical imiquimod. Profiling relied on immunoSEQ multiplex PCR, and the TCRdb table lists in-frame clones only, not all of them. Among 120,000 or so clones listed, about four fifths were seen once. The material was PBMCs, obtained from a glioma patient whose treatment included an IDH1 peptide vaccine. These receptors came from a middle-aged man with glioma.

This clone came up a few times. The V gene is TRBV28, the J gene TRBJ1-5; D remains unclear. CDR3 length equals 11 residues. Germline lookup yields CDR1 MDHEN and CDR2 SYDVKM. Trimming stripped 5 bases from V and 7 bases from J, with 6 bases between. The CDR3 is CASSRPQPQHF. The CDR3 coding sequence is TGTGCCAGCAGTCGCCCCCAGCCCCAGCATTTT.

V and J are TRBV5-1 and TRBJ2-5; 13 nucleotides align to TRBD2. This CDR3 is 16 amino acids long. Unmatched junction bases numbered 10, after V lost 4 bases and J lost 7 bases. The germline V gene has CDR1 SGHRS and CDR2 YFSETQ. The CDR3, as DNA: TGCGCCAGCAGCCTAGCTACTAGCGGGAGGGCCGGGACCCAGTACTTC. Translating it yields CASSLATSGRAGTQYF. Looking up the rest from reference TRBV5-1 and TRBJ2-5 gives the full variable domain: KAGVTQTPRYLIKTRGQQVTLSCSPISGHRSVSWYQQTPGQGLQFLFEYFSETQRNKGNFPGRFSGRQFSNSRSEMNVSTLELGDSALYLCASSLATSGRAGTQYFGPGTRLLVL.

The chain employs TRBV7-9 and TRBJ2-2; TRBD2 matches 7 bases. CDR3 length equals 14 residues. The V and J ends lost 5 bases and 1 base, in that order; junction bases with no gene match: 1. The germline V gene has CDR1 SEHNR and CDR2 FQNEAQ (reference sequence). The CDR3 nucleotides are TGTGCCAGCAGCCGCGGGGGGAACACCGGGGAGCTGTTTTTT. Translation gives CASSRGGNTGELFF.

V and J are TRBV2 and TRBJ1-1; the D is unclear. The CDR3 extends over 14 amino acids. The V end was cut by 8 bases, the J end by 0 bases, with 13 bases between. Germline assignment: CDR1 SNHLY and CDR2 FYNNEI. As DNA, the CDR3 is TGTGCCAGCTACCCCCCCCTACTGAACACTGAAGCTTTCTTT. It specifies CASYPPLLNTEAFF.

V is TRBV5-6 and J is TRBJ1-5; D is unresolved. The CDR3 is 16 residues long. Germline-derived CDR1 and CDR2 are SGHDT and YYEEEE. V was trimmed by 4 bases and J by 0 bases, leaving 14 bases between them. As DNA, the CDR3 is TGTGCCAGCAGCGCGAAGGGAGGGAATAGCAATCAGCCCCAGCATTTT. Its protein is CASSAKGGNSNQPQHF.

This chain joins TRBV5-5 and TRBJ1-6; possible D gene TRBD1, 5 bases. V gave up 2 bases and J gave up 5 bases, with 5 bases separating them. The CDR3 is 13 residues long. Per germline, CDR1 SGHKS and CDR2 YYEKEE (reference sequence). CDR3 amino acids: CASSLQDNSPLHF. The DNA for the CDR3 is TGTGCCAGCAGCTTACAGGATAATTCACCCCTCCACTTT.

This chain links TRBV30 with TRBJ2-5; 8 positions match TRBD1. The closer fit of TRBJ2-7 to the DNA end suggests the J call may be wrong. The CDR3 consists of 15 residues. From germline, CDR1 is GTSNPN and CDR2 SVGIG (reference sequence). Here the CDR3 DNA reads TGTGCCTGGAGTGGCCTCCGGGACAGGACCTACGAGCAGTACTTC. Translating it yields CAWSGLRDRTYEQYF.

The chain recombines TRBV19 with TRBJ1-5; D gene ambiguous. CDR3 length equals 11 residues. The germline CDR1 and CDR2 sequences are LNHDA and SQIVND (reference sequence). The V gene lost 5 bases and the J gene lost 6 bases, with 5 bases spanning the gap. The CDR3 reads CASSPGQPQHF. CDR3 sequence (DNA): TGTGCCAGTAGTCCCGGTCAGCCCCAGCATTTT.

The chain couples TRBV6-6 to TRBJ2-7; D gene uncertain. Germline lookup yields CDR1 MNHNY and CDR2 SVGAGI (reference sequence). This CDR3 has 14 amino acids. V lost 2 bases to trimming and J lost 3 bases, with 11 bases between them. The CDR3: CASSYDLEVYEQYF. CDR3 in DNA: TGTGCCAGCAGTTACGACCTAGAGGTCTACGAGCAGTACTTC.

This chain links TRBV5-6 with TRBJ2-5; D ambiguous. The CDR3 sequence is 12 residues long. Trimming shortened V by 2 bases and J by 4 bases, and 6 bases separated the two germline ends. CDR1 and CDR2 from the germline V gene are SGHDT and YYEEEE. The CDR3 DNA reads TGTGCCAGCAGCTTTGGCAGAGAGACCCAGTACTTC. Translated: CASSFGRETQYF.

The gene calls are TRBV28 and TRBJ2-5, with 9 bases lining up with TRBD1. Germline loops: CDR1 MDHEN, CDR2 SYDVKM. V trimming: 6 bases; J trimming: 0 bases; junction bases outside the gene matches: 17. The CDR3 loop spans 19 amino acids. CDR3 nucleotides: TGTGCCAGCAGCCAACTACAGGGGGCACTAGTAGAGGACCAAGAGACCCAGTACTTC. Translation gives CASSQLQGALVEDQETQYF.

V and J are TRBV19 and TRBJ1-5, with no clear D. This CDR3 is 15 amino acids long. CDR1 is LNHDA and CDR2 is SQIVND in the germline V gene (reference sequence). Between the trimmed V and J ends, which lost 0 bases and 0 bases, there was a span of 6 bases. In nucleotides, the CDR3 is TGTGCCAGTAGTATAGATAATGGTAGCAATCAGCCCCAGCATTTT. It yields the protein CASSIDNGSNQPQHF.

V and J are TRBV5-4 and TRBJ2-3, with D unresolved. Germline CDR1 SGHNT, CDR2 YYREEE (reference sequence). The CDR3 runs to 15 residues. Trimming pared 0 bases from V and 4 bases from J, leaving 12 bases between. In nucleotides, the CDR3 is TGTGCCAGCAGCTTGGGGCCCACCAGCGCAGATACGCAGTATTTT. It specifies CASSLGPTSADTQYF. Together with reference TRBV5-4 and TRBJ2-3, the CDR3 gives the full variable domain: ETGVTQSPTHLIKTRGQQVTLRCSSQSGHNTVSWYQQALGQGPQFIFQYYREEENGRGNFPPRFSGLQFPNYSSELNVNALELDDSALYLCASSLGPTSADTQYFGPGTRLTVL.

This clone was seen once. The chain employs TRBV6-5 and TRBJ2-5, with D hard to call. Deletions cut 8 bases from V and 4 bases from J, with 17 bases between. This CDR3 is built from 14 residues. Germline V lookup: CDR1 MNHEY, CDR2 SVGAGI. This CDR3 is CASGPKNRRETQYF. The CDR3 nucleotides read TGTGCCAGCGGGCCTAAAAATAGGCGAGAGACCCAGTACTTC.

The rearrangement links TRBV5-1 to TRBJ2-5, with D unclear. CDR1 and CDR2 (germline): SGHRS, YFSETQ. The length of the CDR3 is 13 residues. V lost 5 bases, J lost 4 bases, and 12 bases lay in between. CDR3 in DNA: TGCGCCAGCAGTCAAGGGATCTCAGAGACCCAGTACTTC. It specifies CASSQGISETQYF.

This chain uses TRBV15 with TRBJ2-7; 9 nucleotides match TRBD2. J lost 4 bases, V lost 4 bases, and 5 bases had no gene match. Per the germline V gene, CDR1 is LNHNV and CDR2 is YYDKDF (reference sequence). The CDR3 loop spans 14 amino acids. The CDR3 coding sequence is TGTGCCACCAGCAAACCTAGCGGGGTATACGAGCAGTACTTC. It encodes CATSKPSGVYEQYF. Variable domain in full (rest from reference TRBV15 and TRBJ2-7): DAMVIQNPRYQVTQFGKPVTLSCSQTLNHNVMYWYQQKSSQAPKLLFHYYDKDFNNEADTPDNFQSRRPNTSFCFLDIRSPGLGDTAMYLCATSKPSGVYEQYFGPGTRLTVT.

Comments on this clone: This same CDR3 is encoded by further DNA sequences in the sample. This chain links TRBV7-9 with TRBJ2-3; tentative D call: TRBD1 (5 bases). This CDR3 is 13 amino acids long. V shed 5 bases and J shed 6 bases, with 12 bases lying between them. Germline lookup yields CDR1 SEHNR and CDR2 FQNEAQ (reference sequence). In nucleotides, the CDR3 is TGTGCCAGCAGCCCAAGGGGTCCGGATACGCAGTATTTT. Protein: CASSPRGPDTQYF.

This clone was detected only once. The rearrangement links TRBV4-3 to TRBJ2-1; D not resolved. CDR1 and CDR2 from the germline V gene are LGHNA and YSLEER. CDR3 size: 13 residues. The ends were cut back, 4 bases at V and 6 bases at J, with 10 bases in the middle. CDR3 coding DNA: TGCGCCAGCAGCCGGGTTTTTGGCAATGAGCAGTTCTTC. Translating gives CASSRVFGNEQFF.

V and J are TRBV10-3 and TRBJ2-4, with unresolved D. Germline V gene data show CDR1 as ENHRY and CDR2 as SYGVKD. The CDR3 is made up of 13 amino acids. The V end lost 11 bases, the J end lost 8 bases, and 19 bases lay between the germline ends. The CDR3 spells CAVSRVSGDIQYF. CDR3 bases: TGTGCCGTCTCTCGGGTTTCGGGCGACATTCAGTACTTC.

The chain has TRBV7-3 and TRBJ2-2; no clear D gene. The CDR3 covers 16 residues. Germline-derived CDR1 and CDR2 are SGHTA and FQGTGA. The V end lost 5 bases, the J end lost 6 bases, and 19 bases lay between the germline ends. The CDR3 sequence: CASSRNGIAAPGELFF. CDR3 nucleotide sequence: TGTGCCAGCAGCCGGAATGGGATAGCAGCCCCCGGGGAGCTGTTTTTT.

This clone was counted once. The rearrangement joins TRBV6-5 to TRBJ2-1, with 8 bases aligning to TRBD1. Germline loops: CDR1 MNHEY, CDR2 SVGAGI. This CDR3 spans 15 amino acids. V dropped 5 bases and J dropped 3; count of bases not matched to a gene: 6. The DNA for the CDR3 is TGTGCCAGCAGTCCCCGGACAGGGTTCTACAATGAGCAGTTCTTC. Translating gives CASSPRTGFYNEQFF.